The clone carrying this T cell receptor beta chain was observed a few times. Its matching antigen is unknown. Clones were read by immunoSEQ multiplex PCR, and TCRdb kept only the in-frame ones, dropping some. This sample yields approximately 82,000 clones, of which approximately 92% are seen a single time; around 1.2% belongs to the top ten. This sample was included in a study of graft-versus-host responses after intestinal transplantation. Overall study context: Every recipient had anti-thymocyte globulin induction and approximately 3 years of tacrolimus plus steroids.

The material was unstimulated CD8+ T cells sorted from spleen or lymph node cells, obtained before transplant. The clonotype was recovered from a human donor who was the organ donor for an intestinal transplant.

The CDR3 nucleotides are TGTGCCAGCAGTACCGGGACACACTACGAGCAGTACTTC. Its translation: CASSTGTHYEQYF. The chain is built from TRBV6-5 and TRBJ2-7, with D perhaps TRBD1 (6 bases). CDR1 MNHEY and CDR2 SVGAGI come from the germline V gene. Trimming left V 5 bases short and J 3 bases short, with 11 bases between. This CDR3 comprises 13 residues.